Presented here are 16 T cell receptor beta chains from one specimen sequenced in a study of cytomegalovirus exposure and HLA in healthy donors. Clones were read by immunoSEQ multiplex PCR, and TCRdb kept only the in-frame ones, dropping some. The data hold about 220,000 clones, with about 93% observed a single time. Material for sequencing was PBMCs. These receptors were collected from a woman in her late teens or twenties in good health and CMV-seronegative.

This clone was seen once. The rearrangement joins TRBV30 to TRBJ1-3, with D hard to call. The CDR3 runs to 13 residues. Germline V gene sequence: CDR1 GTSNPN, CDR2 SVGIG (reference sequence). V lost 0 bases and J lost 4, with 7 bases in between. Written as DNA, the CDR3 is TGTGCCTGGAGTGTACTACACGGAAACACCATATATTTT. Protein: CAWSVLHGNTIYF.

The CDR3, as DNA: TGTGCCAGCTCACCACCGGGACAGGGGGCTTTAGACGGCTACACCTTC. As protein: CASSPPGQGALDGYTF. The chain uses TRBV18 and TRBJ1-2, with 12 positions matching TRBD1. The V segment lost 0 bases and the J segment 8 bases; nucleotides outside the gene matches: 7. Germline V gene lookup returns CDR1 KGHSH and CDR2 LQKENI. CDR3 length: 16 amino acids.

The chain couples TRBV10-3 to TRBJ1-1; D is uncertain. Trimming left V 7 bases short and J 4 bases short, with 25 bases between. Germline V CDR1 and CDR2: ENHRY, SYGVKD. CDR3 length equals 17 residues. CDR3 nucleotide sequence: TGTGCCATCACCAAAGATTCGGTTGCGGGTAGACTCACTGAAGCTTTCTTT. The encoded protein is CAITKDSVAGRLTEAFF.

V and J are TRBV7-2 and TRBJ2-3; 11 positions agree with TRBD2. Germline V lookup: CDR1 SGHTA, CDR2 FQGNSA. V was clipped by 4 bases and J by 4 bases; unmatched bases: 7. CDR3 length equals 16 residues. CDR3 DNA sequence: TGTGCCAGCAGCTCCCGACTAGCGGGATGGCCAGATACGCAGTATTTT. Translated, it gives CASSSRLAGWPDTQYF.

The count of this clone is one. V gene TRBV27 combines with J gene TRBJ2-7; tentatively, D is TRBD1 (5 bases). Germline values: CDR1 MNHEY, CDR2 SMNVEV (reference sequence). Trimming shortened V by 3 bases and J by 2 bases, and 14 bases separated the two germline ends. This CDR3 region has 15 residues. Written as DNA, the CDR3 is TGTGCCAGCAGTTTGTTCAGGGCCGGAACCTACGAGCAGTACTTC. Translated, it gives CASSLFRAGTYEQYF.

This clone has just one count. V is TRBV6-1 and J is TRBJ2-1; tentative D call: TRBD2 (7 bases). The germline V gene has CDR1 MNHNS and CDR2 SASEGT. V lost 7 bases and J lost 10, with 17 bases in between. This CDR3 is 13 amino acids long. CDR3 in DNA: TGTGCCAGCAAGGGGGGAGGGGTTGGGGAGCAGTTCTTC. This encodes CASKGGGVGEQFF.

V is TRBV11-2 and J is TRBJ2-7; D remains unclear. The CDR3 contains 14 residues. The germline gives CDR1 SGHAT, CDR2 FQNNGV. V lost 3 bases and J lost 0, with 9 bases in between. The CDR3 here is CASSFGTASYEQYF. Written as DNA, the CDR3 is TGTGCCAGCAGCTTTGGCACAGCCTCCTACGAGCAGTACTTC.

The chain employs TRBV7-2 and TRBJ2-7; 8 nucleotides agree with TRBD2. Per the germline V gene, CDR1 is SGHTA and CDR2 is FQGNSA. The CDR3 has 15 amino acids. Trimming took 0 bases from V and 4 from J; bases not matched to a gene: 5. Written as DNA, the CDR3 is TGTGCCAGCAGCTTAGCGGGCGGGAGGCGTTACGAGCAGTACTTC. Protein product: CASSLAGGRRYEQYF.

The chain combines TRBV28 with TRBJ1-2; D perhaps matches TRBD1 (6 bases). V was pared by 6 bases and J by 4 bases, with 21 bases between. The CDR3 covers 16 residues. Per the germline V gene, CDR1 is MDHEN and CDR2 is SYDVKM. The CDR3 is CASSPPGADLGYGYTF. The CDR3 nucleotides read TGTGCCAGCAGCCCCCCAGGGGCAGACCTGGGCTATGGCTACACCTTC.

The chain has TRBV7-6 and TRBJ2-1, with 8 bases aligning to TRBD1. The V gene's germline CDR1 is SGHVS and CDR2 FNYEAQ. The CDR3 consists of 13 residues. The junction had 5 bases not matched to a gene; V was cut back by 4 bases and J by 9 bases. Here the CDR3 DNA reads TGTGCCAGCAGCTCATCAGGGGGCCCTGAGCAGTTCTTC. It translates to CASSSSGGPEQFF.

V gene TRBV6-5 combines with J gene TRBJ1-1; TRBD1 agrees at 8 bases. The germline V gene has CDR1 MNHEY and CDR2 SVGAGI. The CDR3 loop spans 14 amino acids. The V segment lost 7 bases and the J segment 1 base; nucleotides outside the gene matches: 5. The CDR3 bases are TGTGCCAGCACCTTCGGACAGGGGAACACTGAAGCTTTCTTT. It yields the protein CASTFGQGNTEAFF.

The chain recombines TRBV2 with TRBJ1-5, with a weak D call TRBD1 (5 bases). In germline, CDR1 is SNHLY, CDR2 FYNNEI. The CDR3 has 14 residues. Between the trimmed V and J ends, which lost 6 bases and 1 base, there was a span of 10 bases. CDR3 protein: CASRRDWSNQPQHF. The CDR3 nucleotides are TGTGCCAGCAGAAGGGACTGGAGCAATCAGCCCCAGCATTTT.

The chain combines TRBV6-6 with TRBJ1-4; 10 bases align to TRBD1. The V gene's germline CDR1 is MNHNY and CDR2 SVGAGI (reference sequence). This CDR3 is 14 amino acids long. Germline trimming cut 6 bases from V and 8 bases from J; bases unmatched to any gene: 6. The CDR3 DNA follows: TGTGCCAGCAGACGACAGGGGGCAAAAGAAAAACTGTTTTTT. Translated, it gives CASRRQGAKEKLFF.

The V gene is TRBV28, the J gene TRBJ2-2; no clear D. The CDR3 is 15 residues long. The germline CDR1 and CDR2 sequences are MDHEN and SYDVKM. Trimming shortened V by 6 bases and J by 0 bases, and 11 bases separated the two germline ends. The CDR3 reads CASSPIPANTGELFF. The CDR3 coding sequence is TGTGCCAGCAGCCCCATACCAGCGAACACCGGGGAGCTGTTTTTT.

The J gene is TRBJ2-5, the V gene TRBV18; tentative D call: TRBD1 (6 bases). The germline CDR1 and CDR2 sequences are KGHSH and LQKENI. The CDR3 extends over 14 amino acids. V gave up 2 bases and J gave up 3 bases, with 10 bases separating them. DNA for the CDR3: TGTGCCAGCTCACCATCAGGGGTCGAAGAGACCCAGTACTTC. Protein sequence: CASSPSGVEETQYF.

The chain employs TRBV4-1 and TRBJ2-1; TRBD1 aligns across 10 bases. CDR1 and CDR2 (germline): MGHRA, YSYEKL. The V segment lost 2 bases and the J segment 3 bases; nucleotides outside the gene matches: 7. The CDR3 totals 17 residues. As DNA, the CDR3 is TGCGCCAGCAGCCAATCTCGGGACAGGGGTTACTACAATGAGCAGTTCTTC. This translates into CASSQSRDRGYYNEQFF.